The rows below give T cell receptor beta chains drawn from one sample of a study of T cell changes during pregnancy in multiple sclerosis. TCRdb's table, derived via immunoSEQ multiplex PCR, lists solely in-frame clones and lacks some. The sample includes over 100,000 clones, 90% to 95% of them seen just once. The sample consisted of peripheral blood, taken in the third trimester of pregnancy. Source of these receptors: a female donor with multiple sclerosis, enrolled in a pregnancy study. The CDR3 runs from the conserved cysteine through the conserved F or W. Fields, in order: J gene, clone size, V gene, D gene, CDR3 DNA, CDR3 protein. The D gene is left open where the match is weak. Size values are once, few and many counts, or a class for expanded clones, and some rows have none.

TRBJ2-2	NA	TRBV10-1	TRBD2	TGCGCCAGCAGGGCAGCGGGAGACACCGGGGAGCTGTTTTTT	CASRAAGDTGELFF
TRBJ2-7	NA	TRBV6-5	NA	TGTGCCAGCAGCCCCGGACTGGGCTACGAGCAGTACTTC	CASSPGLGYEQYF
TRBJ2-7	NA	TRBV28	NA	TGTGCCAGCAGTCCCCCTACAGGGTCCTACGAGCAGTACTTC	CASSPPTGSYEQYF
TRBJ1-2	NA	TRBV10-3	NA	TGTGCCATCGACCAGGGAGGTAACTATGGCTACACCTTC	CAIDQGGNYGYTF
TRBJ2-7	NA	TRBV27	TRBD1	TGTGCCAGCAGTTTACTACGGACAGGGTTTTCCTACGAGCAGTACTTC	CASSLLRTGFSYEQYF
TRBJ2-7	NA	TRBV30	TRBD2	TGTGCCTGGAGTGGAAGCGGGAGGCTCTCCTACGAGCAGTACTTC	CAWSGSGRLSYEQYF
TRBJ2-7	NA	TRBV19	NA	TGTGCCAGTAGCGCCGGGACATCATCCTACGAGCAGTACTTC	CASSAGTSSYEQYF
TRBJ2-7	NA	TRBV6-5	NA	TGTGCCAGCAGTCCCGGACAGAAGAGCTACGAGCAGTACTTC	CASSPGQKSYEQYF
TRBJ2-5	NA	TRBV11-2	TRBD2	TGTGCCAGCAGCTTAGGAAGGAGCGGGAGCGCCCAAGAGACCCAGTACTTC	CASSLGRSGSAQETQYF
TRBJ2-7	once	TRBV6-1	NA	TGTGCCAGCAGTGAAGCTTGGGTGACTGGCGAGCAGTACTTC	CASSEAWVTGEQYF
TRBJ2-4	NA	TRBV28	NA	TGTGCCAGCAGTTTGAAACTCATAGCCAAAAACATTCAGTACTTC	CASSLKLIAKNIQYF
TRBJ1-6	NA	TRBV6-1	NA	TGTGCCAGCGGGGCAGCTAGCTCCTATAATTCACCCCTCCACTTT	CASGAASSYNSPLHF
TRBJ2-3	NA	TRBV7-9	TRBD2	TGTGCCAGCAACCTAAGCGGGGGGGGTAAGGATACGCAGTATTTT	CASNLSGGGKDTQYF
TRBJ1-1	NA	TRBV7-9	NA	TGTGCCAGCAGCTTAGGAGGTCCCACGACTGAAGCTTTCTTT	CASSLGGPTTEAFF
TRBJ1-2	NA	TRBV2	NA	TGTGCCAGCAGTTCCCCCACCGGGGCGGGGACCTTC	CASSSPTGAGTF
TRBJ2-3	NA	TRBV19	NA	TGTGCCAGTAGTGGGAGAGGCGGCACAGATACGCAGTATTTT	CASSGRGGTDTQYF
TRBJ2-7	NA	TRBV10-3	NA	TGTGCCATCAAGGGAGTGAGCTCCTACGAGCAGTACTTC	CAIKGVSSYEQYF
TRBJ2-5	NA	TRBV9	TRBD2	TGTGCCAGCAGCCCCCAGAGGACTAGCAGTGTCGAGACCCAGTACTTC	CASSPQRTSSVETQYF
TRBJ2-3	NA	TRBV2	TRBD2	TGTGCCAGCAGTGCGAGACTAGCGGGAGGCGGGGATACGCAGTATTTT	CASSARLAGGGDTQYF
TRBJ1-5	few	TRBV30	NA	TGTGCCTGGAATAGCGGGGGAGGCCAGCCCCAGCATTTT	CAWNSGGGQPQHF
TRBJ1-1	NA	TRBV6-6	NA	TGTGCCAGCAGTTACTCGGGGGCGCGCAGCACTGAAGCTTTCTTT	CASSYSGARSTEAFF
TRBJ2-7	NA	TRBV6-5	NA	TGTGCCAGCAGTCCAGCAGGGTCCGAGCAGTACTTC	CASSPAGSEQYF
TRBJ1-4	NA	TRBV9	NA	TGTGCCAGCAGCGTAGAAGGGGCAAGGGGTGAAAAACTGTTTTTT	CASSVEGARGEKLFF
TRBJ1-2	NA	TRBV7-8	NA	TGTGCCAGCAGACCCGAACAGAGGGACTATGGCTACACCTTC	CASRPEQRDYGYTF
TRBJ1-3	NA	TRBV7-9	NA	TGTGCCAGCGGGGACACCAGTACCTCTGGAAACACCATATATTTT	CASGDTSTSGNTIYF
TRBJ1-1	NA	TRBV30	NA	TGTGCCTGGAGTGTACATCGAGCTTCGGTTGTTAGGAGAACTGAAGCTTTCTTT	CAWSVHRASVVRRTEAFF
TRBJ2-1	NA	TRBV5-1	TRBD2	TGCGCCAGCAGCTTGGTTGGGACTAGCCTTCCGGGAGGGTACAATGAGCAGTTCTTC	CASSLVGTSLPGGYNEQFF
TRBJ1-5	NA	TRBV6-5	TRBD1	TGTGCCAGCAGGGCACAGGGGGGAAGCAATCAGCCCCAGCATTTT	CASRAQGGSNQPQHF
TRBJ2-1	NA	TRBV7-4	TRBD1	TGTGCCAGCAGTCCAAGACAGGGGGCAAATGAGCAGTTCTTC	CASSPRQGANEQFF
TRBJ1-1	NA	TRBV7-8	NA	TGTGCCAGCAGCTTCGTAGGACAGCTGAACACTGAAGCTTTCTTT	CASSFVGQLNTEAFF
TRBJ2-5	NA	TRBV5-4	NA	TGTGCCAGCAGCTCCCCGACACTAGAGACCCAGTACTTC	CASSSPTLETQYF
TRBJ2-7	NA	TRBV7-8	TRBD1	TGTGCCAGCAGCTTTGCCTTTCCGGGACAGCTTTCCTACGAGCAGTACTTC	CASSFAFPGQLSYEQYF
TRBJ2-1	NA	TRBV7-3	NA	TGTGCCAGCAGCATCGACAGTTTTAGCTCCTACAATGAGCAGTTCTTC	CASSIDSFSSYNEQFF
TRBJ2-7	NA	TRBV7-9	TRBD1	TGTGCCAGCAGCTTACTTGGGCAGGGGGTAGAAGAGCAGTACTTC	CASSLLGQGVEEQYF
TRBJ2-2	NA	TRBV5-4	NA	TGTGCCAGCAGCTTGGTGAGCACCGGGGAGCTGTTTTTT	CASSLVSTGELFF
TRBJ1-2	NA	TRBV6-6	TRBD1	TGTGCCAGCAGTTACGGACAGGGGTTTCGATTGGATGGCTACACCTTC	CASSYGQGFRLDGYTF
TRBJ2-7	NA	TRBV14	NA	TGTGCCAGCAGCCACCTCACCCTTGGCCCTTCCTACGAGCAGTACTTC	CASSHLTLGPSYEQYF
TRBJ2-5	NA	TRBV27	TRBD1	TGTGCCAGCAGCCAATCAGGGACAGAGGAAACCCAGTACTTC	CASSQSGTEETQYF
TRBJ1-4	NA	TRBV28	NA	TGTGCCAGCAGTTCCCCTCCGGGGGAGGGTGGTGAAAAACTGTTTTTT	CASSSPPGEGGEKLFF
TRBJ1-2	NA	TRBV5-1	TRBD1	TGCGCCAGCAGCTCGGACAGGGGTATCTATGGCTACACCTTC	CASSSDRGIYGYTF
TRBJ1-3	NA	TRBV19	NA	TGTGCCAGCTATTATTCCCCTGGAAACACCATATATTTT	CASYYSPGNTIYF
TRBJ2-2	NA	TRBV9	NA	TGTGCCAGCAGCGTAGCTGTCGTTAGTCCCACCGGGGAGCTGTTTTTT	CASSVAVVSPTGELFF
TRBJ1-4	NA	TRBV27	TRBD1	TGTGCCAGCAGTCGACAGGGAGCTAATGAAAAACTGTTTTTT	CASSRQGANEKLFF
TRBJ2-7	NA	TRBV7-3	TRBD2	TGTGCCAGCAGCCTTAGCGGGGGACAAGACGAGCAGTACTTC	CASSLSGGQDEQYF
TRBJ1-2	NA	TRBV5-6	NA	TGTGCCAGCAGCTTGAACAGGCTTGGCGGCTACACCTTC	CASSLNRLGGYTF
TRBJ2-2	NA	TRBV5-4	NA	TGTGCCAGCAGCAACACCACCGGGGAGCTGTTTTTT	CASSNTTGELFF
TRBJ1-2	NA	TRBV6-5	TRBD1	TGTGCCAGCAGGAGGACAGGGAGGGGTGGCTACACCTTC	CASRRTGRGGYTF
TRBJ1-4	NA	TRBV28	TRBD1	TGTGCCAGCAGCACTCCCGAGGACAGGGACGAAAAACTGTTTTTT	CASSTPEDRDEKLFF
TRBJ1-1	NA	TRBV9	NA	TGTGCCAGCAGCGTGGGAGGGGATAGGAACACTGAAGCTTTCTTT	CASSVGGDRNTEAFF
TRBJ2-5	NA	TRBV5-5	TRBD2	TGTGCCAGCAGCTTCTCAGGACTAGCGGGAGGGCCGAGGGCCCAGTACTTC	CASSFSGLAGGPRAQYF
TRBJ1-1	NA	TRBV5-5	NA	TGTGCCAGCAGCCCCCGGGCCGGGGAGGACACTGAAGCTTTCTTT	CASSPRAGEDTEAFF
TRBJ1-4	NA	TRBV14	NA	TGTGCCAGCAGCCAAGATAAGGGGGAAACTAATGAAAAACTGTTTTTT	CASSQDKGETNEKLFF